The next 15 T cell receptor beta chains were all read from a single sample in a study of neurological immune-mediated disorders. TCRdb re-derived calls from the 5' RACE reads in MiXCR, one entry per CDR3 protein. The sample consists of fewer than 75,000 distinct CDR3 sequences, about 4.9% of them appearing once. Sequenced input: PBMCs. Every receptor here comes from a man aged 25 to 40 with multiple sclerosis.

The chain employs TRBV20-1 and TRBJ2-3; 9 positions agree with TRBD2. Trimming took 5 bases from V and 1 from J; bases not matched to a gene: 4. Looked up from germline, CDR1 is DFQATT and CDR2 is SNEGSKA (reference sequence). The CDR3 has 14 amino acids. The CDR3 DNA reads as TGCAGTGCTCCTAGCGGGGCGGGCACAGATACGCAGTATTTT. Residues: CSAPSGAGTDTQYF.

This clonotype was recorded many times. J is TRBJ2-1 and V is TRBV20-1, with 9 positions matching TRBD2. This CDR3 has 16 residues. Looked up from germline, CDR1 is DFQATT and CDR2 is SNEGSKA (reference sequence). V lost 2 bases and J lost 2; bases outside the gene matches: 7. CDR3 in amino acids: CSARSASGDTYNEQFF. The DNA for the CDR3 is TGCAGTGCTAGATCGGCTAGCGGGGATACCTACAATGAGCAGTTCTTC.

This clonotype was detected ten times or more. The CDR3 reads CATSRVEGMEQYV. The CDR3 region has the DNA TGTGCCACCAGCAGAGTGGAGGGGATGGAGCAGTACGTC. The genes are TRBV15 and TRBJ2-7, with D possibly being TRBD2 (6 bases). V gave up 1 base and J gave up 7 bases, with 11 bases separating them. CDR3 length: 13 amino acids. The germline CDR1 and CDR2 sequences are LNHNV and YYDKDF (reference sequence).

There are many counts of this clonotype. This rearrangement joins TRBV5-1 to TRBJ1-1; D unresolved. Germline-derived CDR1 and CDR2 are SGHRS and YFSETQ. There are 14 residues in the CDR3. Trimming removed 5 bases at V and 4 bases at J, with 15 bases between. The CDR3 region is CASSTGSRLTEAFF. The CDR3 region has the DNA TGCGCCAGCAGTACCGGGTCCCGGCTCACTGAAGCTTTCTTT.

The rearrangement joins TRBV7-2 to TRBJ2-3; a possible D gene is TRBD2 (5 bases). Germline V gene sequence: CDR1 SGHTA, CDR2 FQGNSA. Trimming pared 3 bases from V and 6 bases from J, leaving 16 bases between. The CDR3 extends over 15 amino acids. The CDR3 is CASSFGGSMEDTQYF. The CDR3 DNA reads as TGTGCCAGCAGCTTCGGCGGGTCAATGGAGGATACGCAGTATTTT.

The J gene is TRBJ2-3, the V gene TRBV30, with 8 bases fitting TRBD2. CDR3 length equals 15 residues. V gave up 2 bases and J gave up 2 bases; unmatched junction bases: 6. CDR1 GTSNPN and CDR2 SVGIG come from the germline V gene (reference sequence). CDR3 nucleotides: TGTGCCTGGAGTCTGTCGGGGGGGACCACAGATACGCAGTATTTT. Translated: CAWSLSGGTTDTQYF.

Details on this clonotype: Mismatch with germline at one junction end may stem from a read error. J is TRBJ1-5 and V is TRBV7-8; the D gene is possibly TRBD1 (6 bases). Per germline, CDR1 SGHVS and CDR2 FQNEAQ. The CDR3 is made up of 15 amino acids. This CDR3 reads CASSLSLQGDQPQNF. For the CDR3, the DNA is TGTGCCAGCAGCTTAAGCCTACAGGGAGATCAGCCCCAGAATTTT.

The gene calls are TRBV18 and TRBJ1-1; the match to TRBD1 covers 7 bases. The CDR3 contains 12 residues. J lost 11 bases, V lost 3 bases, and 6 bases had no gene match. Germline-derived CDR1 and CDR2 are KGHSH and LQKENI. This CDR3 reads CASSPPGGWAFF. CDR3 nucleotide sequence: TGTGCCAGCTCACCCCCAGGGGGGTGGGCTTTCTTT.

This clonotype appeared many times. The chain uses TRBV11-2 and TRBJ1-1; 7 bases map to TRBD1. Germline CDR1 is SGHAT and CDR2 is FQNNGV. The CDR3 covers 14 residues. J was trimmed by 5 bases and V by 5 bases; bases with no gene match: 8. This CDR3 reads CASSTGVRRTEAFF. CDR3 DNA sequence: TGTGCCAGCAGCACAGGGGTGAGGAGGACTGAAGCTTTCTTT.

This clonotype was seen repeatedly, ten times or more. The chain couples TRBV20-1 to TRBJ1-2; 7 nucleotides match TRBD1. In germline, CDR1 is DFQATT, CDR2 SNEGSKA (reference sequence). J was trimmed by 8 bases and V by 4 bases; bases with no gene match: 7. The CDR3 is 12 residues long. The CDR3 protein is CSAKTGFGGYTF. In DNA form, the CDR3 reads TGCAGTGCTAAGACAGGGTTTGGAGGCTACACCTTC.

The V and J genes are TRBV12-3 or TRBV12-4 and TRBJ2-5; D is possibly TRBD2 (5 bases). The CDR3 has 13 amino acids. V was clipped by 4 bases and J by 0 bases, with 6 bases between them. The CDR3 here is CASSSRDQETQYF. The CDR3 nucleotides are TGTGCCAGCAGTTCGAGGGACCAAGAGACCCAGTACTTC.

This clonotype showed up many times. The chain carries TRBV19 and TRBJ2-1; TRBD2 matches at 11 bases. V shed 9 bases, J shed 6 bases, and the junction held 10 bases outside the gene matches. Per the germline V gene, CDR1 is LNHDA and CDR2 is SQIVND (reference sequence). The CDR3 is made up of 15 amino acids. This chain's CDR3 is CASTSGGLGLNEQFF. Here the CDR3 DNA reads TGTGCCAGCACTAGCGGGGGCCTCGGACTCAATGAGCAGTTCTTC.

Comment on this clonotype: The CDR3 does not close with the conserved phenylalanine or tryptophan, likely indicating a read error. The V gene is TRBV5-1, the J gene TRBJ2-1, with 10 bases identical to TRBD1. The CDR3 has 17 amino acids. V shed 2 bases and J 5 bases; nucleotides not matched to a gene: 10. In germline, CDR1 is SGHRS, CDR2 YFSETQ. The CDR3 reads CASSLDPPGQGNNEQFN. CDR3 in DNA: TGCGCCAGCAGCTTAGACCCACCGGGACAGGGGAACAATGAGCAGTTCAAC.

This clonotype was recorded many times. The chain has TRBV11-2 and TRBJ2-1; 8 positions agree with TRBD1. The V gene's germline CDR1 is SGHAT and CDR2 FQNNGV. The CDR3 loop spans 16 amino acids. With 5 bases clipped from V and 2 bases from J, the junction kept 8 bases outside the gene matches. The DNA for the CDR3 is TGTGCCAGCAGCCCAAGAAGGACAGGGACCTACAATGAGCAGTTCTTC. It specifies CASSPRRTGTYNEQFF. Filled out from reference TRBV11-2 and TRBJ2-1, the complete variable domain reads EAGVAQSPRYKIIEKRQSVAFWCNPISGHATLYWYQQILGQGPKLLIQFQNNGVVDDSQLPKDRFSAERLKGVDSTLKIQPAKLEDSAVYLCASSPRRTGTYNEQFFGPGTRLTVL.

The sample holds many counts of this clonotype. The chain has TRBV5-5 and TRBJ1-1; D gene ambiguous. CDR3 length: 13 residues. V was clipped by 0 bases and J by 4 bases, with 7 bases between them. CDR1 and CDR2 (germline): SGHKS, YYEKEE (reference sequence). The CDR3 sequence: CASSLGVSTEAFF. In DNA form, the CDR3 reads TGTGCCAGCAGCTTGGGGGTGAGCACTGAAGCTTTCTTT.